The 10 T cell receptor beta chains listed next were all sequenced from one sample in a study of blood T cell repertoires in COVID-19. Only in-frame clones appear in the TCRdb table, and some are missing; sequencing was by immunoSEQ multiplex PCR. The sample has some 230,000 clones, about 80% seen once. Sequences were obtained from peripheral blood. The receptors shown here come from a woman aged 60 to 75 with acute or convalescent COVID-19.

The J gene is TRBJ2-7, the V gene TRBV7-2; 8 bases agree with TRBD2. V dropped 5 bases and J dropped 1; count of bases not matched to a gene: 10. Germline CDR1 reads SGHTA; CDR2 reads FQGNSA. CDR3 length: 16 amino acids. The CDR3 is CASSPSRSGGSYEQYF. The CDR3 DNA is TGTGCCAGCAGCCCCAGCCGCAGCGGGGGATCCTACGAGCAGTACTTC.

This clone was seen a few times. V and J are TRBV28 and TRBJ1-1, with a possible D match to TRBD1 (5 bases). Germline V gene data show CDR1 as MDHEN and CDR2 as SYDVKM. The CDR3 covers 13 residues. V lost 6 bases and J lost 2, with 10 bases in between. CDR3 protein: CASRGGENTEAFF. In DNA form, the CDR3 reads TGTGCCAGCAGGGGGGGAGAAAACACTGAAGCTTTCTTT.

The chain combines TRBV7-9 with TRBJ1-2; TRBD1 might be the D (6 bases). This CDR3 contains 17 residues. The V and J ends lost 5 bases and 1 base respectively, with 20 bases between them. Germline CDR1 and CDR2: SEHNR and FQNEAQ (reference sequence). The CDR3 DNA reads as TGTGCCAGCAGCCCCCGGGACACGGCTTTGCTTAACTATGGCTACACCTTC. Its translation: CASSPRDTALLNYGYTF. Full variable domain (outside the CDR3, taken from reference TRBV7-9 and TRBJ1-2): DTGVSQNPRHKITKRGQNVTFRCDPISEHNRLYWYRQTLGQGPEFLTYFQNEAQLEKSRLLSDRFSAERPKGSFSTLEIQRTEQGDSAMYLCASSPRDTALLNYGYTFGSGTRLTVV.

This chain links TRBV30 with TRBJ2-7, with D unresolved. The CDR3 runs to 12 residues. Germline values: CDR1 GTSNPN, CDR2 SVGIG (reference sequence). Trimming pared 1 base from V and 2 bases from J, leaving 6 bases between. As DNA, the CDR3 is TGTGCCTGGAGTGGAACACCCTACGAGCAGTACTTC. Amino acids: CAWSGTPYEQYF.

The CDR3 protein is CASSSGLAGGYNEQFF. CDR3 coding DNA: TGTGCCAGTAGTAGTGGACTAGCGGGGGGCTACAATGAGCAGTTCTTC. The chain carries TRBV19 and TRBJ2-1; the match to TRBD2 covers 14 bases. Germline V gene lookup returns CDR1 LNHDA and CDR2 SQIVND (reference sequence). This CDR3 has 16 amino acids. The J segment lost 3 bases and the V segment lost 4 bases, leaving 2 bases of the junction unmatched.

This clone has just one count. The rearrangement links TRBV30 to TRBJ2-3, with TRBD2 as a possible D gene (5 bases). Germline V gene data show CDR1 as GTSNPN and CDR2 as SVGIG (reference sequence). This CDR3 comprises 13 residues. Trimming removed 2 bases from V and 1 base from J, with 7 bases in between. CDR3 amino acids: CAWSPGGTDTQYF. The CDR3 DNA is TGTGCCTGGAGTCCCGGGGGCACAGATACGCAGTATTTT.

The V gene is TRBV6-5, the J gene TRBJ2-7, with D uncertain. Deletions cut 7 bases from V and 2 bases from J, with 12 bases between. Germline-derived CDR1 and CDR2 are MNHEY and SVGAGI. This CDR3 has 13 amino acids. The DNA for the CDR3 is TGTGCCAGCACCATGACTGCTGCCTACGAGCAGTACTTC. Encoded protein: CASTMTAAYEQYF.

The CDR3: CSVVEGTSGYTF. The CDR3 coding sequence is TGCAGCGTTGTCGAGGGTACGAGTGGCTACACCTTC. The J gene is TRBJ1-2, the V gene TRBV29-1; D gene unclear. Germline-derived CDR1 and CDR2 are SQVTM and ANQGSEA. V was shortened by 4 bases and J by 7 bases, with 13 bases between the two germline ends. The CDR3 totals 12 residues.

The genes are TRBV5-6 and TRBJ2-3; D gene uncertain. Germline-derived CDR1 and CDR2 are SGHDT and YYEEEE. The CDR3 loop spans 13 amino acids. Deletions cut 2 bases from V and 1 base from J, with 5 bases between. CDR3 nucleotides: TGTGCCAGCAGCTTAGCCGGCACAGATACGCAGTATTTT. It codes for CASSLAGTDTQYF.

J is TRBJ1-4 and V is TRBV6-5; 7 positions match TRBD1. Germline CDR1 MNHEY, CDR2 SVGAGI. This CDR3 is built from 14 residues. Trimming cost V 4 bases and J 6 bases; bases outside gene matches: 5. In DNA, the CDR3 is TGTGCCAGCAGTTTAACAGGGGACCATGAAAAACTGTTTTTT. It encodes CASSLTGDHEKLFF.